This passage covers 32 T cell receptor beta chains from one sample sequenced in a study of CD8 T cells in ankylosing spondylitis. Study results and limitations: A TCR beta motif of 7 to 9 highly homologous variants seemed to mark ankylosing spondylitis blood.

TCRdb independently ran MiXCR on the 5' RACE reads; one entry per CDR3 protein. The sample carries about 700,000 distinct CDR3 sequences, under 20% recorded once. Their target antigens are unknown. Sequencing was carried out using blood, either unsorted or a sorted T cell fraction (not recorded which). The receptors stem from a male donor with ankylosing spondylitis.

The V gene is TRBV5-1, the J gene TRBJ2-7, with 7 bases fitting TRBD1. V trimming: 5 bases; J trimming: 0 bases; junction bases outside the gene matches: 5. The CDR3 length is 14 residues. CDR1 SGHRS and CDR2 YFSETQ come from the germline V gene. CDR3: CASRVQGSSYEQYF. The CDR3 region has the DNA TGCGCCAGCAGGGTACAGGGGAGCTCCTACGAGCAGTACTTC.

The V gene is TRBV20-1, the J gene TRBJ1-5; D is unclear. Per the germline V gene, CDR1 is DFQATT and CDR2 is SNEGSKA (reference sequence). V was clipped by 6 bases and J by 7 bases, with 13 bases between them. The CDR3 covers 12 residues. The CDR3 region has the DNA TGCAGTGCAGGAAAAGGGCCCCAGCCCCAGCATTTT. Amino acids: CSAGKGPQPQHF.

V is TRBV11-3 and J is TRBJ2-3, with no clear D. Between the trimmed V and J ends, which lost 5 bases and 1 base, there was a span of 16 bases. Germline-derived CDR1 and CDR2 are SGHNT and YENEEA. CDR3 length: 16 residues. CDR3 region: CASSPRTQSGTDTQYF. The CDR3 DNA is TGTGCCAGCAGCCCCCGAACCCAATCAGGCACAGATACGCAGTATTTT.

There are a few counts of this clonotype. The V and J genes are TRBV6-1 and TRBJ1-2; 7 bases are shared with TRBD1. Unmatched junction bases numbered 4, after V lost 3 bases and J lost 6 bases. In germline, CDR1 is MNHNS, CDR2 SASEGT. This CDR3 has 13 amino acids. CDR3 sequence (DNA): TGTGCCAGCAGTGAGGCAGGGGGGAATGGCTACACCTTC. It codes for CASSEAGGNGYTF.

This clonotype was recorded many times. This chain joins TRBV12-3 or TRBV12-4 and TRBJ1-2, with TRBD1 identical over 8 bases. CDR3 length: 14 amino acids. The V gene end was trimmed by 2 bases and the J gene end by 11 bases; junction bases not matched to a gene: 10. Here the CDR3 reads CASSLQGAFAPYTF. The CDR3 region has the DNA TGTGCCAGCAGTTTACAGGGGGCGTTCGCCCCGTACACCTTC.

This sequence joins TRBV2 and TRBJ2-1, with 8 bases identical to TRBD1. CDR3 size: 12 residues. CDR1 is SNHLY and CDR2 is FYNNEI in the germline V gene. V shed 7 bases and J 10 bases; nucleotides not matched to a gene: 6. CDR3 sequence: CASMQGAVEQFF. CDR3 nucleotide sequence: TGTGCCAGCATGCAGGGGGCTGTAGAGCAGTTCTTC.

The V gene is TRBV7-8, the J gene TRBJ2-3; D possibly uses TRBD1 or TRBD2 (6 bases each). The CDR3 has 16 amino acids. The germline V gene encodes CDR1 SGHVS and CDR2 FQNEAQ. V lost 8 bases and J 2 bases, leaving 20 bases between the germline ends. The CDR3 nucleotides read TGTGCCAGCGCGAAGGGGGGTTCGGCCAACACAGATACGCAGTATTTT. Amino acid sequence: CASAKGGSANTDTQYF.

Only a few counts were recorded for this clonotype. The chain links TRBV29-1 to TRBJ2-1, with 7 bases aligning to TRBD2. CDR1 is SQVTM, CDR2 ANQGSEA, per germline. The V gene end was trimmed by 7 bases and the J gene end by 3 bases; junction bases not matched to a gene: 9. This CDR3 contains 14 residues. CDR3 nucleotides: TGCAGCGCCCTAACAGCGGGGCGCTACAATGAGCAGTTCTTC. It codes for CSALTAGRYNEQFF.

The chain employs TRBV3-1 and TRBJ2-1, with 10 bases aligning to TRBD2. CDR1 and CDR2 from the germline V gene are LGHDT and YNNKEL (reference sequence). The CDR3 is 18 residues long. V was clipped by 6 bases and J by 1 base; unmatched bases: 12. The CDR3 bases are TGTGCCAGCAGACCTAGCGGGGGCCTCCCCAATTCCTACAATGAGCAGTTCTTC. Its protein is CASRPSGGLPNSYNEQFF.

This clonotype was picked up many times. This sequence joins TRBV5-1 and TRBJ2-7; no clear D. The length of the CDR3 is 13 residues. Per the germline V gene, CDR1 is SGHRS and CDR2 is YFSETQ. V was clipped by 4 bases and J by 1 base, with 9 bases between them. The CDR3 loop is CASSHPGSYEQYF. CDR3 bases: TGCGCCAGCAGCCATCCTGGATCCTACGAGCAGTACTTC. The full variable domain, in which reference TRBV5-1 and TRBJ2-7 provide the parts outside the CDR3, is KAGVTQTPRYLIKTRGQQVTLSCSPISGHRSVSWYQQTPGQGLQFLFEYFSETQRNKGNFPGRFSGRQFSNSRSEMNVSTLELGDSALYLCASSHPGSYEQYFGPGTRLTVT.

This clonotype was seen a few times. V usage is TRBV12-3 or TRBV12-4 and J usage is TRBJ2-7, with D unresolved. Trimming left V 2 bases short and J 5 bases short, with 10 bases between. The CDR3 is 13 residues long. CDR3 residues: CASSLWVLDEQYF. In DNA form, the CDR3 reads TGTGCCAGCAGTTTATGGGTTCTGGACGAGCAGTACTTC.

The V gene is TRBV2, the J gene TRBJ2-2; 10 bases are a match to TRBD2. Looked up from germline, CDR1 is SNHLY and CDR2 is FYNNEI. The trim removed 6 bases at V and 3 bases at J, leaving 4 bases unmatched. The CDR3 spans 15 residues. Here the CDR3 reads CASRTGTSDTGELFF. The CDR3, as DNA: TGTGCCAGCAGGACCGGGACTAGCGACACCGGGGAGCTGTTTTTT. Full variable domain (rest looked up from reference TRBV2 and TRBJ2-2): EPEVTQTPSHQVTQMGQEVILRCVPISNHLYFYWYRQILGQKVEFLVSFYNNEISEKSEIFDDQFSVERPDGSNFTLKIRSTKLEDSAMYFCASRTGTSDTGELFFGEGSRLTVL.

The rearrangement joins TRBV10-3 to TRBJ2-7, with TRBD1 matching 11 bases. The CDR3 is made up of 14 amino acids. Per the germline V gene, CDR1 is ENHRY and CDR2 is SYGVKD. The V segment lost 2 bases and the J segment 9 bases; nucleotides outside the gene matches: 6. CDR3 sequence: CAISEAGTGGAQYF. In nucleotides, the CDR3 is TGTGCCATCAGTGAGGCCGGGACAGGGGGAGCGCAGTACTTC.

The chain combines TRBV5-1 with TRBJ2-4, with D maybe TRBD2 (6 bases). V lost 4 bases, J lost 6 bases, and 17 bases lay in between. The CDR3 is 15 residues long. The germline gives CDR1 SGHRS, CDR2 YFSETQ. Here the CDR3 DNA reads TGCGCCAGCAGCCAAACCGACCGGAGGGGAAACATTCAGTACTTC. This translates into CASSQTDRRGNIQYF. Full variable domain (outside the CDR3, taken from reference TRBV5-1 and TRBJ2-4): KAGVTQTPRYLIKTRGQQVTLSCSPISGHRSVSWYQQTPGQGLQFLFEYFSETQRNKGNFPGRFSGRQFSNSRSEMNVSTLELGDSALYLCASSQTDRRGNIQYFGAGTRLSVL.

J is TRBJ2-7 and V is TRBV9; the match to TRBD1 covers 7 bases. Germline assignment: CDR1 SGDLS and CDR2 YYNGEE. V shed 0 bases, J shed 4 bases, and the junction held 13 bases outside the gene matches. This CDR3 has 17 amino acids. This chain's CDR3 is CASSVGGSGQSTYEQYF. The CDR3, as DNA: TGTGCCAGCAGCGTAGGCGGATCGGGACAGTCCACTTACGAGCAGTACTTC.

V usage is TRBV20-1 and J usage is TRBJ2-3; 7 bases line up with TRBD1. The CDR3 is made up of 15 amino acids. The germline gives CDR1 DFQATT, CDR2 SNEGSKA (reference sequence). After removal of 7 bases from V and 2 bases from J, the junction contained 12 bases not matched to a gene. The CDR3 coding sequence is TGCAGTGTAAGGGGGCGAAAAACCAACACAGATACGCAGTATTTT. Translation gives CSVRGRKTNTDTQYF.

The chain is built from TRBV12-3 or TRBV12-4 and TRBJ1-5; the D gene is possibly TRBD1 (6 bases). This CDR3 is built from 17 residues. Trimming removed 4 bases at V and 0 bases at J, with 16 bases between. The CDR3 DNA is TGTGCCAGCAGTTCACAGGGAGGAGGGGATAGCAATCAGCCCCAGCATTTT. It is translated as CASSSQGGGDSNQPQHF.

Ten or more counts support this clonotype. CDR3 sequence reads: CASSLQGPEAFF. Here the CDR3 DNA reads TGTGCCAGCAGTCTACAGGGGCCTGAAGCTTTCTTT. V usage is TRBV12-3 or TRBV12-4 and J usage is TRBJ1-1; 7 bases fit TRBD1. Trimming cost V 5 bases and J 6 bases; bases outside gene matches: 3. CDR3 length: 12 amino acids.

The chain recombines TRBV20-1 with TRBJ2-1; a possible D gene is TRBD2 (5 bases). The germline V gene encodes CDR1 DFQATT and CDR2 SNEGSKA (reference sequence). The length of the CDR3 is 14 residues. V was clipped by 2 bases and J by 8 bases, with 16 bases between them. The CDR3, as DNA: TGCAGTGCTAGATTGGCAGCGGCGATCGATGAGCAGTTCTTC. Amino acid sequence: CSARLAAAIDEQFF.

The chain combines TRBV10-3 with TRBJ1-1, with TRBD1 matching 7 bases. The CDR3 covers 13 residues. Germline CDR1 reads ENHRY; CDR2 reads SYGVKD. The ends lost 6 bases at V and 3 bases at J; junction bases unmatched: 4. CDR3 DNA: TGTGCCATCAGCCCAACAGGGGACACTGAAGCTTTCTTT. This codes for CAISPTGDTEAFF.

CDR3 bases: TGTGCCAGCAGCCGGTCCCTCCTGTTGGAGGATACGCAGTATTTT. It codes for CASSRSLLLEDTQYF. The rearrangement uses TRBV3-1 and TRBJ2-3; no clear D gene. V was shortened by 4 bases and J by 6 bases, with 17 bases between the two germline ends. This CDR3 spans 15 amino acids. CDR1 is LGHDT and CDR2 is YNNKEL in the germline V gene (reference sequence).

This clonotype was detected a few times. This chain links TRBV3-1 with TRBJ1-1; a weak D match, TRBD1 (5 bases). Between the trimmed V and J ends, which lost 5 bases and 7 bases, there was a span of 17 bases. The CDR3 covers 14 residues. Germline lookup yields CDR1 LGHDT and CDR2 YNNKEL (reference sequence). The CDR3 DNA is TGTGCCAGCAGCTCCCGCGGGACCCTCTTTGAAGCTTTCTTT. This encodes CASSSRGTLFEAFF.

The chain has TRBV5-1 and TRBJ1-4; D is perhaps TRBD1 (6 bases). The ends were cut back, 1 base at V and 7 bases at J, with 14 bases in the middle. The CDR3 runs to 15 residues. CDR1 and CDR2 from the germline V gene are SGHRS and YFSETQ. The CDR3 loop reads CASSLTGWVGEKLFF. CDR3 coding DNA: TGCGCCAGCAGCTTGACAGGGTGGGTCGGTGAAAAACTGTTTTTT.

The chain employs TRBV2 and TRBJ2-1; either TRBD1 or TRBD2 may supply D (5 bases each). V lost 2 bases to trimming and J lost 3 bases, with 17 bases between them. Germline-derived CDR1 and CDR2 are SNHLY and FYNNEI. CDR3 length: 17 residues. This CDR3 reads CASSERIRGTIYNEQFF. The CDR3, as DNA: TGTGCCAGCAGTGAACGGATCCGGGGCACTATCTACAATGAGCAGTTCTTC.

The genes are TRBV20-1 and TRBJ2-4; D call uncertain. CDR3 length: 16 residues. The V gene's germline CDR1 is DFQATT and CDR2 SNEGSKA (reference sequence). V gave up 0 bases and J gave up 0 bases, with 12 bases separating them. The CDR3 DNA is TGCAGTGCTAGAGATACAGAAAGTCTAGCCAAAAACATTCAGTACTTC. This gives the protein CSARDTESLAKNIQYF.

This clonotype was found a few times. CDR3 region: CASSLVQGREQYF. The CDR3 nucleotides are TGTGCCAGCAGCTTAGTCCAGGGGCGCGAGCAGTACTTC. The rearrangement joins TRBV7-2 to TRBJ2-7, with a possible D match to TRBD1 (6 bases). Germline V gene lookup returns CDR1 SGHTA and CDR2 FQGNSA. The CDR3 runs 13 residues. Trimming removed 1 base at V and 6 bases at J, with 10 bases between.

Comments on this clonotype: One junction end disagrees with the germline gene, perhaps due to a read error. The chain employs TRBV12-3 or TRBV12-4 and TRBJ1-6, with TRBD1 matching over 8 bases. The CDR3 runs 18 residues. The CDR3 region has the DNA TGTGCCTGCAGCCGTCGGACAGGGAGGGACTCCTATAATTCACCCCTCCACTTT. Translation gives CACSRRTGRDSYNSPLHF.

Ten or more counts support this clonotype. This rearrangement joins TRBV12-3 or TRBV12-4 to TRBJ1-1; no reliable D call. This CDR3 has 14 residues. Trimming stripped 4 bases from V and 5 bases from J, with 14 bases between. The CDR3 here is CASSYSRAQTEAFF. CDR3 bases: TGTGCCAGCAGTTATTCGAGGGCGCAAACTGAAGCTTTCTTT.

The rearrangement joins TRBV15 to TRBJ1-1; 9 bases map to TRBD1. Looked up from germline, CDR1 is LNHNV and CDR2 is YYDKDF (reference sequence). This CDR3 is built from 15 residues. V shed 3 bases and J 4 bases; nucleotides not matched to a gene: 6. The CDR3 nucleotides are TGTGCCACCAGCAGCCCGGGGACAGGGAGCACTGAAGCTTTCTTT. It encodes CATSSPGTGSTEAFF.

This clonotype was seen repeatedly, ten times or more. The chain carries TRBV29-1 and TRBJ2-1; D not resolved. Between the trimmed V and J ends, which lost 7 bases and 2 bases, there was a span of 15 bases. This CDR3 comprises 14 residues. The germline V gene has CDR1 SQVTM and CDR2 ANQGSEA. The chain's CDR3 is CSAPSRGPYNEQFF. The CDR3 coding sequence is TGCAGCGCCCCGTCTAGAGGCCCCTACAATGAGCAGTTCTTC.

The chain has TRBV7-9 and TRBJ2-7, with TRBD2 as a possible D gene (5 bases). The CDR3 consists of 14 residues. Trimming cost V 2 bases and J 5 bases, with 13 bases left between them. From germline, CDR1 is SEHNR and CDR2 FQNEAQ (reference sequence). Written as DNA, the CDR3 is TGTGCCAGCAGCTTACGGACTCCCGATAACGAGCAGTACTTC. The encoded protein is CASSLRTPDNEQYF. The complete variable domain, with remaining parts taken from reference TRBV7-9 and TRBJ2-7, reads DTGVSQNPRHKITKRGQNVTFRCDPISEHNRLYWYRQTLGQGPEFLTYFQNEAQLEKSRLLSDRFSAERPKGSFSTLEIQRTEQGDSAMYLCASSLRTPDNEQYFGPGTRLTVT.

V and J are TRBV12-3 or TRBV12-4 and TRBJ2-3; 9 bases are shared with TRBD1. The CDR3 runs to 15 residues. With 6 bases clipped from V and 3 bases from J, the junction kept 7 bases outside the gene matches. DNA of the CDR3: TGTGCCAGCAGCGAGGACAGGGGAGGAACAGATACGCAGTATTTT. It is translated as CASSEDRGGTDTQYF.